The clone carrying this TCR beta chain was detected many times. Germline V lookup: CDR1 MNHNS, CDR2 SASEGT. The CDR3 runs to 13 residues. V was trimmed by 2 bases and J by 5 bases, leaving 10 bases between them. Each CDR3 protein gets one entry after TCRdb re-called the RACE reads with MiXCR. The table includes roughly 50,000 distinct CDR3 sequences, 9.5% to 12% detected once. The data are from a study of human T cells and chemical hapten exposure. Noted time point: patch test 1, 2 weeks after DPC sensitization. As to treatment: therapeutic diphenylcyclopropenone sensitization with weekly scalp DPC. The authors' total RNA extraction used unfractionated whole blood.

J is TRBJ2-7 and V is TRBV6-1, with D unresolved. The TCR was taken from a woman aged 40 to 50 with alopecia areata. Some clones in this sample may be carry-over from other donors' samples. The specimen was whole blood, collected in connection with sensitization to the hapten diphenylcyclopropenone (DPC). This CDR3 reads CASSERPHNEQYF. In nucleotides, the CDR3 is TGTGCCAGCAGTGAACGTCCCCACAACGAGCAGTACTTC.